This T cell receptor (beta chain) was sequenced for a study of blood T cell repertoires in COVID-19 (TCRdb year 2020). About the study as a whole: The collaborator samples originated in the United States, Italy and Spain and spanned the acute and convalescent phases of COVID-19. Subjects who had been exposed to COVID-19, were actively infected with it, or had recovered from it provided the deeply sampled blood TCRbeta repertoires that made up the dataset. A freely available public database, intended as a resource for researchers studying the immune response to SARS-CoV-2, is where the repertoires were released. The prospective study material was composed of cDNA or gDNA derived from T cells, B-cell-depleted T cells, or PBMCs. The sample metadata nearly always contained a de-identified subject ID, COVID-19 status, age in years and sex. Where available, HLA class I and class II types were obtained from metadata supplied by the sample provider rather than from assay-based typing. The samples were drawn from two sources: the first 160 participants of the ongoing ImmuneRACE study, and some 1,300 subjects contributed by 6 global collaborators.

As regards this clone: Its antigen is unknown. Per-base qualities were not stored, and no clone one base away is much larger.

V lost 4 bases and J lost 3 bases, and the count of bases not matched to a germline gene is 20. The germline V gene encodes CDR1 KGHDR and CDR2 SFDVKD. The CDR3 measures 20 amino acids from cysteine to phenylalanine. Only CDR3 DNA is held: 60 bases, read in frame from base 1. Whole blood was collected in K2EDTA tubes by collaborating institutions according to the institutions' own protocols. For TCRbeta analysis, collaborators shipped samples in one of three forms: frozen whole blood, isolated PBMCs, or DNA extracted from either of those sample types. TCRbeta CDR3 regions were amplified from genomic DNA using the immunoSEQ Assay, a bias-controlled multiplex PCR. The study's own analysis went as follows. Nucleated cell counts per sample were estimated from amplification of reference gene primers within the assay. Sequence reads were collapsed and filtered to measure the absolute abundance of every unique TCRbeta CDR3 rearrangement. For each sample, productive Simpson clonality was calculated by taking the square root of Simpson's diversity index across productive rearrangements. TCRdb obtained this table from immuneACCESS and retained in-frame rearrangements with V and J assigned. These tables miss some clones; where compared with another copy, unresolved V genes account for less than half of the shortfall, and the remainder is unexplained. From that table come the V and J calls and clone size; the DNA was used to work out D and trimming. A total of around 400,000 clones appear in this sample, 89% of them only once. The leading ten clones occupy roughly 1.2% of the sample.

Results and caveats for the whole study, not just this receptor: How much clinical and demographic metadata was included differed by source and by participant, and the metadata was provided uncurated.

The clonotype originates from a man aged 40-55 years with acute or convalescent COVID-19. The sample was peripheral blood. The chain joins TRBV24-1 to TRBJ2-3, with TRBD2 matching 8 junction bases. CDR3 protein: CATSDLAARGGRKETDTQYF. The nucleotide sequence reads TGTGCCACCAGTGACCTAGCCGCCCGGGGGGGGCGTAAGGAAACAGATACGCAGTATTTT.